These T cell receptor beta chains were read from a single sample in a study of T cell repertoires in cytomegalovirus infection. Each CDR3 protein is one row after TCRdb ran MiXCR on the reads. The sample comprises hundreds of thousands of distinct CDR3 sequences, about 17% of which are singletons, and 9.5% to 15% rests with the top ten. Sequenced: PBMCs. The source of these receptors is a human donor in good health (CMV status not recorded). Some clones in this sample may be carry-over from other donors' samples. Each CDR3 is given with its conserved first and last residue. The D gene is left open where the match is weak. Some rows have no size entry. The others give once, few or many, or a class for an expanded clone.

CDR3aa | CDR3nt | d_gene | v_gene | abundance | j_gene
CASSGGIIGEVTNEKLFF | TGTGCCAGCAGTGGAGGAATTATCGGGGAAGTCACTAATGAAAAACTGTTTTTT | . | TRBV2 | few | TRBJ1-4
CASSSSTVNYGYTF | . | . | TRBV28 | . | TRBJ1-2
CASSFTNPEGLAVIKNIQYF | TGTGCCAGCAGTTTTACCAACCCCGAGGGACTGGCGGTAATCAAAAACATTCAGTACTTC | . | TRBV6-2/TRBV6-3 | many | TRBJ2-4
CASTPGSETQYF | TGTGCCAGCACCCCCGGGTCAGAGACCCAGTACTTC | . | TRBV7-2 | many | TRBJ2-5
CASSSVSPNFEGEQFF | TGTGCCAGCAGTTCAGTCTCTCCAAACTTTGAAGGGGAGCAGTTCTTC | . | TRBV12-3/TRBV12-4 | many | TRBJ2-1
CASRTGEWTEAFF | TGCGCCAGCAGGACAGGGGAGTGGACTGAAGCTTTCTTT | TRBD1 | TRBV5-1 | many | TRBJ1-1
CASSLTGQSIYGYTF | TGCGCCAGCAGCTTAACGGGGCAGAGCATCTATGGCTACACCTTC | . | TRBV5-1 | few | TRBJ1-2
CSASQTRGEQFF | TGCAGTGCCTCCCAAACTCGAGGAGAGCAGTTCTTC | . | TRBV20-1 | few | TRBJ2-1
CASSKSTPFSGYNEQFF | TGTGCCAGCAGCAAGAGTACCCCCTTTTCGGGATACAATGAGCAGTTCTTC | . | TRBV7-6 | once | TRBJ2-1
CASSPAGEGEKLFF | TGCGCCAGCAGCCCCGCGGGCGAAGGTGAAAAACTGTTTTTT | . | TRBV4-1 | many | TRBJ1-4
CATSDPGMDTQYF | TGTGCCACCAGTGATCCGGGGATGGATACGCAGTATTTT | . | TRBV24-1 | many | TRBJ2-3